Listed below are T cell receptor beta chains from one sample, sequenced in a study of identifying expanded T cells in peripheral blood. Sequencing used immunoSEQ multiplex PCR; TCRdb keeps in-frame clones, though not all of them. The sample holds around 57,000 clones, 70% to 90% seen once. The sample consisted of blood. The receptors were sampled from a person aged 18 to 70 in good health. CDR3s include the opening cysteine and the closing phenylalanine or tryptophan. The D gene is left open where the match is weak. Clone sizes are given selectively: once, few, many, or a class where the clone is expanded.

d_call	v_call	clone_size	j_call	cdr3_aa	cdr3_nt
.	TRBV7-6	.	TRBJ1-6	CASSLARLNSPLHF	TGTGCCAGCAGCTTAGCACGTTTGAACTCACCCCTCCACTTT
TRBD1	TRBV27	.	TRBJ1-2	CASSPWEGAIWYGYTF	TGTGCCAGCAGTCCTTGGGAGGGGGCTATTTGGTATGGCTACACCTTC
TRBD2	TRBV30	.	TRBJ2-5	CAWSVAGGRETQYF	TGTGCCTGGAGTGTGGCGGGGGGAAGAGAGACCCAGTACTTC
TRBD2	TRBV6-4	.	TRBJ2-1	CASSEGSGGANEQFF	TGTGCCAGCAGTGAAGGAAGCGGGGGGGCCAATGAGCAGTTCTTC
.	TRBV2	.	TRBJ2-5	CASSEGGQGQETQYF	TGTGCCAGCAGTGAAGGGGGCCAGGGCCAAGAGACCCAGTACTTC
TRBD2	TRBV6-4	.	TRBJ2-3	CASSPAAGGSDTQYF	TGTGCCAGCTCACCGGCAGCGGGGGGATCAGATACGCAGTATTTT
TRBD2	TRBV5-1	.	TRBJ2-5	CASSLGTSGQETQYF	TGCGCCAGCAGCTTAGGGACTAGCGGGCAAGAGACCCAGTACTTC
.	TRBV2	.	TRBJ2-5	CASSEGRVETQYF	TGTGCCAGCAGTGAAGGCAGGGTGGAGACCCAGTACTTC
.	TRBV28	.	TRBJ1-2	CASSADTFYGYTF	TGTGCCAGCAGTGCAGACACCTTCTATGGCTACACCTTC
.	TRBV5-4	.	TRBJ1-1	CASSLRGHGIPEAFF	TGTGCCAGCAGCTTGAGAGGACATGGGATCCCTGAAGCTTTCTTT
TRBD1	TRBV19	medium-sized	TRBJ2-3	CASKGGQGDTDTQYF	TGTGCCAGTAAAGGGGGACAGGGGGACACAGATACGCAGTATTTT
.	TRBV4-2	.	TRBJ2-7	CASSQVGQVHYEQYF	TGTGCCAGCAGCCAAGTGGGGCAGGTCCACTACGAGCAGTACTTC
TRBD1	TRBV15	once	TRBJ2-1	CATLVSGGKGPNEQFF	TGTGCCACCCTGGTGTCAGGGGGTAAAGGGCCCAATGAGCAGTTCTTC
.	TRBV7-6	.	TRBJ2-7	CASSGLSYEQYF	TGTGCCAGCAGCGGCCTCTCCTACGAGCAGTACTTC
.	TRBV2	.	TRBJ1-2	CASSEAGHGYTF	TGTGCCAGCAGTGAAGCAGGCCATGGCTACACCTTC
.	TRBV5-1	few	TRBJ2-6	CASSSGGAGANVLTF	TGCGCCAGCAGCTCTGGGGGAGCTGGGGCCAACGTCCTGACTTTC
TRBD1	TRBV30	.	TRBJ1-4	CAWSDPEGALSAFNEKLFF	TGTGCCTGGAGCGACCCTGAGGGGGCCCTCTCTGCCTTCAATGAAAAACTGTTTTTT
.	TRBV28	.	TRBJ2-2	CASSPLSRDTGELFF	TGTGCCAGCAGTCCGCTTAGTAGGGACACCGGGGAGCTGTTTTTT
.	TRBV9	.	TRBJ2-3	CASSAQGIHLGTQYF	TGTGCCAGCAGCGCCCAGGGAATTCACTTGGGTACGCAGTATTTT
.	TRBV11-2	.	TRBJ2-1	CASREYEVGNEQFF	TGTGCCAGCAGAGAGTACGAGGTTGGCAATGAGCAGTTCTTC
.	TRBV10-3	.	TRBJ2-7	CAISSTVNSYEQYF	TGTGCCATCAGTAGTACAGTGAACTCCTACGAGCAGTACTTC
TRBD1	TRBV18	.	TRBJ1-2	CASSPDRYYGYTF	TGTGCCAGCTCTCCGGACAGGTACTATGGCTACACCTTC
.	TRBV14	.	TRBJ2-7	CASSQGSFGYEQYF	TGTGCCAGCAGCCAGGGGAGTTTTGGCTACGAGCAGTACTTC
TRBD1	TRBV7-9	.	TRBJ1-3	CASSAGGSGNTIYF	TGTGCCAGCAGCGCAGGGGGTTCCGGAAACACCATATATTTT
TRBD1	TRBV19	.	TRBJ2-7	CASSIGTTGGEQYF	TGTGCCAGTAGTATCGGTACGACAGGGGGCGAGCAGTACTTC